These 17 T cell receptor beta chains were sequenced from one sample in a study of T-cell memory formation after mild COVID-19. TCRdb itself ran the 5' RACE reads through MiXCR, one entry per CDR3 protein. The sample holds around 200,000 distinct CDR3 sequences; 16% are singletons and the top ten take 2% to 2.5%. Source material: PBMCs or a T cell subset sorted from them (not recorded which). The receptors shown here come from an adult woman who had mild COVID-19 (a few samples of this study predate the infection). Cell type and time point are not known.

This clonotype was counted at least ten times. The gene calls are TRBV12-5 and TRBJ1-1, with a tentative D call TRBD1 (5 bases). The CDR3 is 15 amino acids. The germline V and J ends were trimmed by 8 bases and 0 bases, with 16 bases remaining between them. Germline CDR1 reads LGHNT; CDR2 reads FRNRAP. CDR3 nucleotides: TGTGCTAGTCGCCGGGGACCGGGTCTGAACACTGAAGCTTTCTTT. Protein sequence: CASRRGPGLNTEAFF.

This clonotype was seen a handful of times. The rearrangement uses TRBV18 and TRBJ1-2; 7 positions agree with TRBD1. From germline, CDR1 is KGHSH and CDR2 LQKENI. V was clipped by 5 bases and J by 7 bases; unmatched bases: 13. CDR3 length equals 15 residues. The CDR3 bases are TGTGCCAGCTCAAATTTGACAGGGATACTGTCTGGCTACACCTTC. This sequence encodes CASSNLTGILSGYTF. Combining the CDR3 with reference TRBV18 and TRBJ1-2 gives the whole variable domain NAGVMQNPRHLVRRRGQEARLRCSPMKGHSHVYWYRQLPEEGLKFMVYLQKENIIDESGMPKERFSAEFPKEGPSILRIQQVVRGDSAAYFCASSNLTGILSGYTFGSGTRLTVV.

The table lists this clonotype with many counts. The V call is TRBV30, the J call TRBJ1-5; no clear D gene. V lost 0 bases and J 1 base, leaving 4 bases between the germline ends. Looked up from germline, CDR1 is GTSNPN and CDR2 is SVGIG (reference sequence). This CDR3 region has 13 residues. Written as DNA, the CDR3 is TGTGCCTGGAGTGTACGGAGCAATCAGCCCCAGCATTTT. This translates into CAWSVRSNQPQHF.

This clonotype was detected ten times or more. The chain couples TRBV5-1 to TRBJ2-5; TRBD2 matches at 7 bases. The V and J ends lost 0 bases and 5 bases, in that order; junction bases with no gene match: 4. The V gene's germline CDR1 is SGHRS and CDR2 YFSETQ. This CDR3 contains 14 residues. DNA of the CDR3: TGCGCCAGCAGCTTGGGGCGTAGCGGGGAGACCCAGTACTTC. It yields the protein CASSLGRSGETQYF.

There are a few counts of this clonotype. The V call is TRBV5-1, the J call TRBJ2-1, with D possibly TRBD2 on 5 matching bases. This CDR3 spans 16 amino acids. Trimming stripped 1 base from V and 4 bases from J, with 15 bases between. Per germline, CDR1 SGHRS and CDR2 YFSETQ. In nucleotides, the CDR3 is TGCGCCAGCAGCTTGATGGCAGCGGCGCAGTACAATGAGCAGTTCTTC. Protein sequence: CASSLMAAAQYNEQFF.

This clonotype was seen repeatedly, ten times or more. The V and J genes are TRBV20-1 and TRBJ2-3, with D unresolved. The CDR3 length is 14 residues. V lost 3 bases and J lost 0, with 10 bases in between. The germline CDR1 and CDR2 sequences are DFQATT and SNEGSKA (reference sequence). CDR3 sequence reads: CSARRSESTDTQYF. CDR3 nucleotides: TGCAGTGCTAGGAGGTCGGAGAGCACAGATACGCAGTATTTT.

The chain is built from TRBV12-3 or TRBV12-4 and TRBJ1-6, with 7 bases identical to TRBD1. The CDR3 sequence is 15 residues long. J gave up 6 bases and V 6 bases, and 8 bases lay outside the gene matches. Written as DNA, the CDR3 is TGTGCCAGCAGGCCCTCCGGGACAGCTAATTCACCCCTCCACTTT. This gives the protein CASRPSGTANSPLHF.

Only a few counts were recorded for this clonotype. The genes are TRBV7-9 and TRBJ2-2; the match to TRBD1 covers 7 bases. Germline-derived CDR1 and CDR2 are SEHNR and FQNEAQ (reference sequence). J gave up 4 bases and V 5 bases, and 7 bases lay outside the gene matches. The CDR3 is made up of 15 amino acids. The CDR3 nucleotides read TGTGCCAGCAGCCCTCGGACAGGACTCACCGGGGAGCTGTTTTTT. It specifies CASSPRTGLTGELFF.

This clonotype came up a few times. The chain couples TRBV15 to TRBJ2-7; 8 bases line up with TRBD1. With 3 bases clipped from V and 2 bases from J, the junction kept 3 bases outside the gene matches. The CDR3 contains 14 residues. Germline CDR1 and CDR2: LNHNV and YYDKDF (reference sequence). Here the CDR3 reads CATSSTGGPYEQYF. CDR3 nucleotide sequence: TGTGCCACCAGCAGTACAGGGGGACCCTACGAGCAGTACTTC.

The V gene is TRBV5-4, the J gene TRBJ2-3; D perhaps matches TRBD1 (5 bases). Germline V gives CDR1 SGHNT, CDR2 YYREEE (reference sequence). The CDR3 is 14 amino acids. The V and J ends lost 2 bases and 2 bases respectively, with 9 bases between them. The CDR3 DNA reads as TGTGCCAGCAGCTTACAGGCCGACACAGATACGCAGTATTTT. Translation gives CASSLQADTDTQYF. The whole variable domain, remainder taken from reference TRBV5-4 and TRBJ2-3, is ETGVTQSPTHLIKTRGQQVTLRCSSQSGHNTVSWYQQALGQGPQFIFQYYREEENGRGNFPPRFSGLQFPNYSSELNVNALELDDSALYLCASSLQADTDTQYFGPGTRLTVL.

This clonotype was detected a few times. The chain has TRBV7-9 and TRBJ2-3; 8 positions agree with TRBD2. CDR1 is SEHNR, CDR2 FQNEAQ, per germline (reference sequence). The junction had 13 bases not matched to a gene; V was cut back by 4 bases and J by 1 base. The length of the CDR3 is 18 residues. CDR3 sequence: CASSSRLGGGPRTDTQYF. CDR3 in DNA: TGTGCCAGCAGCTCCCGTCTTGGCGGGGGGCCGCGCACAGATACGCAGTATTTT.

The V gene is TRBV14, the J gene TRBJ2-5, with 11 positions matching TRBD1. The germline V gene has CDR1 SGHDN and CDR2 FVKESK. This CDR3 has 17 residues. The J segment lost 2 bases and the V segment lost 1 base, leaving 6 bases of the junction unmatched. The CDR3 DNA follows: TGTGCCAGCAGCCAAGGGATCGGGACAGGGGGTCAAGAGACCCAGTACTTC. This codes for CASSQGIGTGGQETQYF.

The CDR3 protein is CASSVQTSDYEQYF. In DNA form, the CDR3 reads TGTGCCAGTAGTGTTCAGACTAGCGACTACGAGCAGTACTTC. This chain uses TRBV19 with TRBJ2-7; 8 nucleotides match TRBD2. The CDR3 is made up of 14 amino acids. Germline CDR1 and CDR2: LNHDA and SQIVND (reference sequence). Trimming cost V 5 bases and J 3 bases; bases outside gene matches: 6.

The chain combines TRBV5-1 with TRBJ2-1, with a weak D call TRBD2 (5 bases). CDR3 length equals 17 residues. The V end was cut by 3 bases, the J end by 4 bases, with 20 bases between. Germline lookup yields CDR1 SGHRS and CDR2 YFSETQ. CDR3 bases: TGCGCCAGCAGCTCGGAAACTGGGCGTGGAGGATACAATGAGCAGTTCTTC. This sequence encodes CASSSETGRGGYNEQFF.

This clonotype was seen more than once but under ten times. The chain joins TRBV18 to TRBJ2-1; D might be TRBD2 (6 bases). The CDR3 contains 16 residues. CDR1 and CDR2 (germline): KGHSH, LQKENI. Trimming left V 1 base short and J 8 bases short, with 18 bases between. The CDR3 DNA follows: TGTGCCAGCTCACCACTGGCGCTAGCGTCATTCGATGAGCAGTTCTTC. As protein: CASSPLALASFDEQFF.

This clonotype occurred many times. The CDR3 spells CASRGTSGSPGTGELFF. CDR3 in DNA: TGTGCCAGCAGAGGGACTAGCGGGAGTCCGGGCACCGGGGAGCTGTTTTTT. This chain links TRBV12-3 or TRBV12-4 with TRBJ2-2; TRBD2 matches 14 bases. V trimming: 6 bases; J trimming: 4 bases; junction bases outside the gene matches: 7. This CDR3 comprises 17 residues.

The V call is TRBV27, the J call TRBJ2-7, with 9 positions matching TRBD1. The CDR3 totals 17 residues. Trimming removed 5 bases from V and 2 bases from J; junction bases left unmatched: 13. CDR1 is MNHEY and CDR2 is SMNVEV in the germline V gene (reference sequence). CDR3 nucleotide sequence: TGTGCCAGCAGTCCCGGACAGGGGCTACCTAATACCTACGAGCAGTACTTC. Its protein is CASSPGQGLPNTYEQYF.